Given below is one T cell receptor (beta chain) in context. The sample comes from a study of cytomegalovirus exposure and HLA in healthy donors. 13 Jbeta primers and 60 Vbeta primers were used for the PCR. Profiled with immunoSEQ multiplex PCR; TCRdb holds only in-frame clones, not every one. This table holds approximately 120,000 clones, around three quarters found once. The sequence was obtained from a man aged 40-55 years in good health and CMV-seropositive. The sample consisted of PBMCs.

The CDR3 loop reads CASSLGGSHSYNEQFF. DNA for the CDR3: TGTGCCAGCAGTTTGGGGGGGTCCCACTCCTACAATGAGCAGTTCTTC. The chain carries TRBV28 and TRBJ2-1, with 7 bases lining up with TRBD2. With 3 bases clipped from V and 0 bases from J, the junction kept 5 bases outside the gene matches. Per germline, CDR1 MDHEN and CDR2 SYDVKM. The CDR3 loop spans 16 amino acids.